This entry describes one TCR beta chain. What it binds is not known. In the naive CD8 group, cells lacked CD45RO and were positively selected for CCR7, so terminally differentiated effector memory CD45RA+ cells were left out. Clones were sequenced by immunoSEQ multiplex PCR, and TCRdb holds only the in-frame ones, with some missing. The table includes under 600,000 clones, roughly 98% detected once. The data stem from a study of shared clonotypes between healthy human individuals. Overall study findings and caveats: The four-donor shared clonotypes exceeded non-shared clonotypes in generation probability, with non-shared ones scoring lower.

The clonotype was recovered from a man aged 25 to 45 in good health. The source material was naive CD8+ T cells sorted from blood.

CDR3 loop: CATAAFPGQLNQPQHF. CDR3 DNA sequence: TGTGCCACCGCGGCTTTCCCGGGACAACTCAATCAGCCCCAGCATTTT. The chain carries TRBV15 and TRBJ1-5, with D perhaps matching TRBD1 (6 bases). The CDR3 is made up of 16 amino acids. Germline loops: CDR1 LNHNV, CDR2 YYDKDF (reference sequence). The germline V and J ends were trimmed by 8 bases and 3 bases, with 20 bases remaining between them.